This T cell receptor (beta chain) is drawn from a study of memory CD4+ T cells and cytomegalovirus serostatus. The protocol was immunoSEQ multiplex PCR, while the TCRdb copy is restricted to in-frame clones and leaves out a portion. The table has approximately 61,000 clones, approximately 85% seen once. Single viable CD3+CD4+CD8-CD45RO+ cells were sorted as the memory CD4+ T cells. CMV serostatus came from serum IgG against pp150, pp28, p38, p52. The ends lost 6 bases at V and 8 bases at J; junction bases unmatched: 4. This CDR3 comprises 13 residues. Germline V gives CDR1 SNHLY, CDR2 FYNNEI. The sequenced sample consisted of memory CD4+ T cells from blood. The rearrangement joins TRBV2 to TRBJ1-2; 12 nucleotides agree with TRBD1. This clonotype was obtained from an adult in good health and CMV-seronegative. The DNA of the CDR3 is TGTGCCAGCAGGGGGACAGGGGGCAACGGCTACACCTTC. Protein product: CASRGTGGNGYTF.